This T cell receptor (beta chain) was observed in a study of T cell responses to AZD1222 COVID-19 vaccine. Study-wide points: Scientists sampled the repertoires only once the peak T cell response had passed. Clonal diversity was possibly underestimated, and white British individuals and females predominated among donors. Vaccine-associated CD4 TCRs spanned spike, dominant at 160-218 and 743-854. When two AZD1222 doses had been given, Spike-specific TCR breadth and depth rose.

About this clone: Its antigen is as yet unknown.

Only in-frame clones appear in the TCRdb table, and some are missing; sequencing was by immunoSEQ multiplex PCR. The sample has 45,000 to 65,000 clones; 80% to 90% are singletons. CDR3 length equals 15 residues. V gave up 4 bases and J gave up 4 bases; unmatched junction bases: 9. Germline-derived CDR1 and CDR2 are SNHLY and FYNNEI. The sequencing here drew on peripheral blood, taken 28 days after the second AZD1222 dose. The rearrangement joins TRBV2 to TRBJ2-5; TRBD1 matches 7 bases. The clonotype comes from an adult who received the AZD1222 COVID-19 vaccine. The CDR3, as DNA: TGTGCCAGCAGTGCACCCCTTGGACAGGTAGAGACCCAGTACTTC. Protein product: CASSAPLGQVETQYF.